The clone carrying this T cell receptor beta chain was detected only a few times. The sample originates from a study of blood T cell repertoires in COVID-19. Across the study: Some COVID-19 samples were acute and others convalescent; all came from the United States, Italy and Spain.

Clones were read by immunoSEQ multiplex PCR, and TCRdb kept only the in-frame ones, dropping some. The sample holds 250,000 to 300,000 clones, about four fifths seen once. Trimming cost V 2 bases and J 7 bases, with 14 bases left between them. Germline V gives CDR1 MGHDK, CDR2 SYGVNS. The CDR3 runs to 14 residues. Sequences were obtained from PBMCs or T cells enriched from blood (not recorded which). This sequence originates from a man aged 35 to 55 who had been exposed to COVID-19. This sequence joins TRBV25-1 and TRBJ1-2, with no clear D. CDR3 in amino acids: CASSEDSPYAGYTF. The CDR3 region has the DNA TGTGCCAGCAGTGAAGATAGCCCCTATGCTGGCTACACCTTC.